This T cell receptor beta chain was recorded in a study of blood T cells in healthy people across ages (dated by TCRdb to 2014 to 2015). Looking at the study overall: In model experiments, template switching captured about one uniquely barcoded TCR beta cDNA molecule for every two T cells. To avoid experimental bias, donors of different ages were distributed randomly across sequencing lanes. Using the same blood draw, the study looked at two additional independent replicas of 1 million unique cDNA reads for two donors, one aged 18 to 29 and the other aged 80 or older. The donors were split into four age groups: young (average 16 years), middle-aged (nearly 40), aged (62) and long-lived (roughly 86). Age-related changes in TCR beta repertoire diversity were measured in the study by deep sequencing normalized with unique cDNA molecular identifiers. What the research found in general, with its limitations: Observed TCR beta diversity correlated strongly with the percentage of naive T cells measured by flow cytometry. Total diversity estimates from one million sequenced T cells were considered lower bounds and underestimates. Because donor CMV infection status was unknown, age-related changes in expanded clonotypes were potentially confounded. Observed TCR beta diversity per million T cells fell roughly linearly with age, and a significant reduction was already apparent by age around 39. Compared with the aged group, the long-lived group had more naive CD4+ T cells, fewer expanded clones and increased TCR diversity, a pattern suggesting age selection. Conclusive comparison of naive and antigen-experienced compartments was prevented by the profiling of bulk unsorted PBMCs.

According to the germline V gene, CDR1 reads SNHLY and CDR2 reads FYNNEI. The CDR3, cysteine through phenylalanine, is 14 amino acids long. The sequence is cut down to CDR3 DNA, 42 bases in frame from base 1. V is shortened by 5 bases, J by 4 bases, and the region joining them spans 14 bases. The 39 donors, aged 6 to 90 years, were systemically healthy Caucasian individuals from Russia. About 9.1 milliliters of peripheral blood were collected from each donor into EDTA-treated Vacutainer tubes. PBMCs were isolated by Ficoll-Paque density-gradient centrifugation, with at least 6 million obtained per sample. Trizol reagent was used to extract total RNA from the PBMCs, yielding at least 6 micrograms per sample. The percentages of naive CD45RAhigh/CD27high T cells were determined by flow cytometry on a PBMC aliquot from every donor. In regard to this clonotype: Its antigen is still unknown. There are no base qualities to consult, and no much larger clone falls within one base.

Receptor amplification or capture employed 5' RACE. The sample was run on an Illumina HiSeq 2500. The second PCR ran for about 6 to 11 cycles and used a J-beta primer mix along with a sample-barcoded 5' primer. A template-switch 5' adaptor carrying 12 random nucleotides introduced a unique molecular identifier onto each TCR beta cDNA molecule. At least 2.5 million CDR3-containing paired-end reads were obtained from each sample. The Mint cDNA synthesis kit, primed by a TRBC-specific oligonucleotide, was used to synthesize first-strand cDNA from all RNA. All cDNA was treated with uracil-DNA glycosylase and then went through a first 18-cycle PCR with the universal primers M1SS and BC2_uni_R. Concerning the study's data processing: Each sample was normalized by randomly selecting 1 million high-quality reads, each carrying a distinct molecular identifier. Instead of being binned into consensus sequences, reads with shared molecular identifiers were discarded. MiTCR, with a Q25 quality threshold and the strictest error-elimination algorithm, was used for CDR3 identification, clonotype clustering and error correction. A nonparametric unseen species model using Euler transformation provided a lower-bound estimate of total TCR beta diversity. TCRdb handled the public reads itself, with Q25 trimming in fastp and clone calling in MiXCR, and kept productive beta chains. Every entry covers one CDR3 protein and lists the most common genes and DNA from its rows. The V and J calls and clone size come from TCRdb's table, not from the authors' own analysis. The sample profile shows around 1.7 million distinct CDR3 sequences; 28% of them were found once. In total, the top ten clones hold over 7% of the sample.

The chain links TRBV2 with TRBJ1-2; TRBD1 is a possible D gene, resting on 6 matching bases. The sample was blood. This clonotype was sampled from a woman in her twenties or thirties in good health. The DNA is TGTGCCAGCAGTCCAAACGGACAGCTCTATGGCTACACCTTC. It translates as CASSPNGQLYGYTF.